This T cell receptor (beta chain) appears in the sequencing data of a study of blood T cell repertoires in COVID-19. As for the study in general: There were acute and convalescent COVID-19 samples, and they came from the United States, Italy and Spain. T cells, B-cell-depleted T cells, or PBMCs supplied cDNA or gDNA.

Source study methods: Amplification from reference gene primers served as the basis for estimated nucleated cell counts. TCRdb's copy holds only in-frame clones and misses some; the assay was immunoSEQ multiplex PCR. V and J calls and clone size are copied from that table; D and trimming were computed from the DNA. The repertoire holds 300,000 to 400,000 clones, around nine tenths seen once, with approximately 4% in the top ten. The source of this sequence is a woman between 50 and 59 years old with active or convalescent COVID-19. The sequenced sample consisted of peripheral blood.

The CDR3 DNA follows: TGCGCCAGCAGTCAGCTCCGGGGACTTACCTTCACAGATACGCAGTATTTT. Residues: CASSQLRGLTFTDTQYF. The V and J genes are TRBV4-3 and TRBJ2-3, with a tentative D call TRBD2 (6 bases). The germline gives CDR1 LGHNA, CDR2 YSLEER. V lost 6 bases and J lost 2, with 21 bases in between. CDR3 length equals 17 residues.